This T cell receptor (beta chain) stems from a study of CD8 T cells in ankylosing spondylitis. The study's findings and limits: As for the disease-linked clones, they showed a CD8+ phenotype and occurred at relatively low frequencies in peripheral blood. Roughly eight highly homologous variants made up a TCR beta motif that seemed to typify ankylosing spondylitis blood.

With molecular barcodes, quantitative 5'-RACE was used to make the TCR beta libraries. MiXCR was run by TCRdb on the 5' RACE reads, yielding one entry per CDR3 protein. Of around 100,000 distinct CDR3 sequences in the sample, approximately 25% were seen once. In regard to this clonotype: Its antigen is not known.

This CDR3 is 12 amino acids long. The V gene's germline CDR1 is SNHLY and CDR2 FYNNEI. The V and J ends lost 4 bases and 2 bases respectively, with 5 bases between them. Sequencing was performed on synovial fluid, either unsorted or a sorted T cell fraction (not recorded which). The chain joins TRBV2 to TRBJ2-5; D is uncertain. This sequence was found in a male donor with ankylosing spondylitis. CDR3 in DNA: TGTGCCAGCAGTGGTATACAAGAGACCCAGTACTTC. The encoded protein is CASSGIQETQYF. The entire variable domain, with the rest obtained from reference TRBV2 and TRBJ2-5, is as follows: EPEVTQTPSHQVTQMGQEVILRCVPISNHLYFYWYRQILGQKVEFLVSFYNNEISEKSEIFDDQFSVERPDGSNFTLKIRSTKLEDSAMYFCASSGIQETQYFGPGTRLLVL.